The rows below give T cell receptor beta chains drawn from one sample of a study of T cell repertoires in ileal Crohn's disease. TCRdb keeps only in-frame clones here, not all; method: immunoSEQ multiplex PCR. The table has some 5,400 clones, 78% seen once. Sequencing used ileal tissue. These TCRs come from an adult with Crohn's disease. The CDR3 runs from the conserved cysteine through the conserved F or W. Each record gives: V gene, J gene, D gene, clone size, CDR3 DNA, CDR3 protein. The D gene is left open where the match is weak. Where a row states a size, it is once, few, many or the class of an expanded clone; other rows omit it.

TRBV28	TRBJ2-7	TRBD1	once	TGTGCCAGCAGTTTGGCGACAGGGCAATACGAGCAGTACTTC	CASSLATGQYEQYF
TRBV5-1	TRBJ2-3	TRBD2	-	TGCGCCAGCAGCCCGGGACTAGCGGGAGGAGATACGCAGTATTTT	CASSPGLAGGDTQYF
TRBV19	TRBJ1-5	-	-	TGTGCCAGTAGTATAATGGGGGCCGGAGGCAATCAGCCCCAGCATTTT	CASSIMGAGGNQPQHF
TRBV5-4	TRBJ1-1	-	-	TGTGCCAGCAGCTTGCCGGGGTTGGGCACTGAAGCTTTCTTT	CASSLPGLGTEAFF
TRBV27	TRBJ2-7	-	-	TGTGCCAGCAGTTTAATAAGGGGGGCCTACGAGCAGTACTTC	CASSLIRGAYEQYF
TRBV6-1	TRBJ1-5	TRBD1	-	TGTGCCAGCAGTGAGGCAGGGGGAACCAATCAGCCCCAGCATTTT	CASSEAGGTNQPQHF
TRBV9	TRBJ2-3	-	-	TGTGCCAGCAGAGGAGGGACTTTCACAGATACGCAGTATTTT	CASRGGTFTDTQYF
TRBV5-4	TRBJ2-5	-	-	TGTGCCAGCAGCTTGGATGCAGAGACCCAGTACTTC	CASSLDAETQYF
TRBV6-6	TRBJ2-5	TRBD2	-	TGTGCCAGCCGGGGGACTAGCGGACAAGAGACCCAGTACTTC	CASRGTSGQETQYF
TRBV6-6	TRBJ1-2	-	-	TGTGCCAGCAGGGATGGGTGGTTGGATGGCTACACCTTC	CASRDGWLDGYTF
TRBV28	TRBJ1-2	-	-	TGTGCCAGCAGTTTCAATAACTATGGCTACACCTTC	CASSFNNYGYTF
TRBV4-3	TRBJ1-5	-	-	TGCGCCAGCAGCCGGACTCGCGCAGGCCAGCCCCAGCATTTT	CASSRTRAGQPQHF
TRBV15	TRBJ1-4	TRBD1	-	TGTGCCACCAGCCTCGACAGGGGGGACGGAAAACTGTTTTTT	CATSLDRGDGKLFF
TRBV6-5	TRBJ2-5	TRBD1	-	TGTGCCAGCAGCCGGGACAGCCGGGAGACCCAGTACTTC	CASSRDSRETQYF
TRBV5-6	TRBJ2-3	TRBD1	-	TGTGCCAGCAGCTTGGAAGTGACAGGGGTGGCAGATACGCAGTATTTT	CASSLEVTGVADTQYF
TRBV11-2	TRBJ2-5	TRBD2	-	TGTGCCAGCAGCTTAGTGGCTAGCGGGAGGGTAGAGACCCAGTACTTC	CASSLVASGRVETQYF
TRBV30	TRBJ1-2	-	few	TGTGCCTGGAGTGTACCCCCGTACTATGGCTACACCTTC	CAWSVPPYYGYTF
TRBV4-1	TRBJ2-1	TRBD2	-	TGCGCCAGCAGCCAAGATGAGGCTAGCGGGAGATCTGAGCAGTTCTTC	CASSQDEASGRSEQFF
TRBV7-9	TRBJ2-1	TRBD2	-	TGTGCCAGCAGCTTAGGACTAGCGTTAGACAATGAGCAGTTCTTC	CASSLGLALDNEQFF
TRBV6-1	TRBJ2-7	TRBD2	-	TGTGCCAGCAGTGGCGGTGTGAGCGGGAGGGTTGGCGAGCAGTACTTC	CASSGGVSGRVGEQYF
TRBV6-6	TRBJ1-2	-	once	TGTGCCAGCAGACGTGAAACGGCTAGGGGGTATGGCTACACCTTC	CASRRETARGYGYTF
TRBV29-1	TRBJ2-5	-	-	TGCAGCGTTGCAATGGCAGGGAAGGAGACCCAGTACTTC	CSVAMAGKETQYF
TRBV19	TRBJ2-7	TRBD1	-	TGTGCCAGTAGGGGGACAGGGAAAGGCTACGAGCAGTACTTC	CASRGTGKGYEQYF
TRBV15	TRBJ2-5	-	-	TGTGCCACCAGCAGAGAGGACAGAAAAGAGACCCAGTACTTC	CATSREDRKETQYF
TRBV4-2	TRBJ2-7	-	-	TGTGCCAGCAGCCAAGAAAGTGGTAGCTCCTACGAGCAGTACTTC	CASSQESGSSYEQYF
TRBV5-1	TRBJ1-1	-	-	TGCGCCAGCAGCTCCATGAGCGGACCCAGTAACACTGAAGCTTTCTTT	CASSSMSGPSNTEAFF
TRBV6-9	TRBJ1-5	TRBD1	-	TGTGCCAGCAGCCGAGGGGACAGCTCCAATCAGCCCCAGCATTTT	CASSRGDSSNQPQHF
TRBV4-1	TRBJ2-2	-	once	TGCGCCAGCAGCCAAGTCGAGTTGTTAACGGGGGAGCTGTTTTTT	CASSQVELLTGELFF
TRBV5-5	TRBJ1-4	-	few	TGTGCCAGCAGCTTACGAGGGGCAAATGAAAAACTGTTTTTT	CASSLRGANEKLFF
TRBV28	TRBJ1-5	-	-	TGTGCCAGCAGTTTCCCCCCGCTTTCGAGGGATGAACCCGCGTTTAGCAATCAGCCCCAGCATTTT	CASSFPPLSRDEPAFSNQPQHF
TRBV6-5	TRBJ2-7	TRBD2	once	TGTGCCAGCAGTTACCTAGCGGGAGTCTACGAGCAGTACTTC	CASSYLAGVYEQYF
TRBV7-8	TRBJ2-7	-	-	TGTGCCAGCAGCTTAGCGTTAGGGGGCGAGCAGTACTTC	CASSLALGGEQYF
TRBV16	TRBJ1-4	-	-	TGTGCCAGCAGCCCGAGGGAAAAACTGTTTTTT	CASSPREKLFF
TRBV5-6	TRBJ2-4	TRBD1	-	TGTGCCAGCAGCTTGGACCCAGGGGGCCCGTTTTTC	CASSLDPGGPFF
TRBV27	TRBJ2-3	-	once	TGTGCCAGCAGCTACGGCGGGCGCACAGATACGCAGTATTTT	CASSYGGRTDTQYF
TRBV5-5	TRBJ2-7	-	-	TGTGCCAGCAGCTTAGTGAGGTCGACCGAGCAGTACTTC	CASSLVRSTEQYF
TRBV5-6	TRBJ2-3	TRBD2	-	TGTGCCAGCAGCTCTCTCAGCGGGAGTACAGATACGCAGTATTTT	CASSSLSGSTDTQYF
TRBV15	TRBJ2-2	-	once	TGTGCCACCAGCAGAGATCGGGCGGTGGGGGAGCTGTTTTTT	CATSRDRAVGELFF
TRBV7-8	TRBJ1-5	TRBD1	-	TGTGCCAGCAGCTTAGCGACAGGGAGGCAGCCCCAGCATTTT	CASSLATGRQPQHF
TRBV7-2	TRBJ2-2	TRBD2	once	TGTGCCAGCAGTTTCTTCTCAGCGGGAACAAACACCGGGGAGCTGTTTTTT	CASSFFSAGTNTGELFF
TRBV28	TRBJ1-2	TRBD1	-	TGTGCCAGCAGTCTCACGACAGGGAGGGACGGCTACACCTTC	CASSLTTGRDGYTF
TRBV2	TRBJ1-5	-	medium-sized	TGTGCCAGCAGTGGAGGGGTAAATAGCAATCAGCCCCAGCATTTT	CASSGGVNSNQPQHF
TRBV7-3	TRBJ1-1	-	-	TGTGCCAGCAGCTTAGGTTACCGGGGGGGACGGAACACTGAAGCTTTCTTT	CASSLGYRGGRNTEAFF
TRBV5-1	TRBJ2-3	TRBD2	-	TGCGCCAGCAGCCAGTATCAGGGACTAGACACAGATACGCAGTATTTT	CASSQYQGLDTDTQYF
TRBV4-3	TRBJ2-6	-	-	TGCGCCAGCAGCCAAGATCACAGCTCTGGGGCCAACGTCCTGACTTTC	CASSQDHSSGANVLTF
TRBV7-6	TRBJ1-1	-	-	TGTGCCAGCAGCCCCGATGGCGGGATGAACACTGAAGCTTTCTTT	CASSPDGGMNTEAFF